The clone carrying this T cell receptor (beta chain) was seen repeatedly, ten times or more. This record comes from a study of T cells in Graves' hyperthyroidism and ophthalmopathy. Amplification of TCR beta CDR3 regions was performed using RNA transcripts as template. HTBI primers were the set used in a first-round RT-PCR of the TCR CDR3. One entry per CDR3 protein results from TCRdb running MiXCR on the multiplex PCR reads. The repertoire holds more than 650,000 distinct CDR3 sequences, with 12% to 15% as singletons. Stable disease denoted Graves' hyperthyroidism without ophthalmopathy progression within 18 months. V lost 4 bases to trimming and J lost 5 bases; unmatched junction nucleotides: 6. Looked up from germline, CDR1 is SGHTA and CDR2 is FQGNSA. The CDR3 loop spans 14 amino acids.

The receptor's source is a woman aged 18-30 years with Graves' hyperthyroidism. The sequenced sample was blood. The chain has TRBV7-2 and TRBJ2-7; TRBD1 matches at 9 bases. The CDR3 coding sequence is TGTGCCAGCAGCTACCCCGGGACAGGGAACGAGCAGTACTTC. Protein: CASSYPGTGNEQYF.